This T cell receptor (beta chain) was found in a study of cytomegalovirus exposure and HLA in healthy donors (TCRdb year 2017). At the level of the whole study: The roughly 700 repertoires of the first cohort and the approximately 130 validation repertoires were produced on the same platform, according to a later analysis. The study aimed to test whether cataloging public T cell receptors could reveal signatures of past pathogen exposure. Along with the approximately 670-subject first cohort, a separate validation cohort of around 110 different subjects was used. High-throughput TCR immunosequencing, statistical association of individual TCRs with disease status, and machine learning were combined to predict cytomegalovirus infection status.

Library preparation was by the immunoSEQ multiplex PCR assay. Under the source paper's analysis protocol: A statistical classification framework was built for diagnosing cytomegalovirus status from the catalog of TCR beta chain sequences. This is the immuneACCESS table as TCRdb keeps it, with only in-frame sequences that have V and J called. A part of the clones is gone; compared with another copy, unresolved V genes explain less than half, and the rest is unexplained. V and J calls and clone size follow that table, whereas D and trimming were derived from the DNA. Here the sample has some 98,000 clones; around 90% occur a single time. 3% to 4% of the sample is taken by the ten largest. Donors formed part of the validation cohort, which comprised 120 subjects and was distinct from the first cohort of under 850 subjects. This clone has only one observation. Its antigen specificity is not known. Nothing much larger sits one base from this clone, and base qualities are not available.

For CDR1 and CDR2, the germline V gene lists SGHTA and FQGNSA. The CDR3 measures 15 amino acids from cysteine to phenylalanine. Of all the DNA, just the CDR3 is kept, 45 bases in frame from base 1. V loses 5 bases at its end and J loses 6 bases; junction bases beyond the gene matches: 5. Study-level results and caveats: The study listed 150 to 200 TCR beta chains as associated with cytomegalovirus. The validation cohort had no HLA typing available for a later analysis, so co-occurrence within that cohort was assessed over all 120 or so repertoires. While some public TCRs were present in many individuals, most TCR sequences turned up only very rarely across donors. Cytomegalovirus status was reported to be diagnosed by the classifier with high specificity and sensitivity in both the original and validation cohorts. In vitro tests confirmed that a few of the cytomegalovirus-associated TCR beta chains recognize cytomegalovirus antigens. The authors suggested that the approach could potentially be extended to other disease states and immunological phenotypes. Subsequent analysis determined that TCRs grouped into clusters in the first cohort also showed a tendency toward co-occurrence across the 120 or so validation repertoires, and 94% of cluster scores exceeded 0.

The V and J genes are TRBV7-2 and TRBJ2-2, with TRBD2 identical over 11 junction bases. The TCR sequence derives from a woman in her 30s in good health and CMV-seronegative. The sample was PBMCs. The DNA is TGTGCCAGCAGCCCGACACTAGCGGGAGCCGGGGAGCTGTTTTTT. Its protein is CASSPTLAGAGELFF.